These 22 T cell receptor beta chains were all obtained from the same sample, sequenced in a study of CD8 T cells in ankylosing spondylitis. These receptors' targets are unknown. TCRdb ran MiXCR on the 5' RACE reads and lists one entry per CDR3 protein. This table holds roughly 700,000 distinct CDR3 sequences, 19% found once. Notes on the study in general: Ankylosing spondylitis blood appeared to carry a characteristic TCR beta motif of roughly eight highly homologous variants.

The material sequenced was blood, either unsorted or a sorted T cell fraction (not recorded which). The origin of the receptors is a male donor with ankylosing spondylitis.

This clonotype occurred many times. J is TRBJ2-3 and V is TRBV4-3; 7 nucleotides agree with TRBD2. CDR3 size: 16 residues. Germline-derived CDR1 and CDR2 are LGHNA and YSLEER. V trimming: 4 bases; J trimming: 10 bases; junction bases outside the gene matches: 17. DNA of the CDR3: TGCGCCAGCAGCCCATCCAGGATGGGGGGGACTCGGGCGCAGTATTTT. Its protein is CASSPSRMGGTRAQYF.

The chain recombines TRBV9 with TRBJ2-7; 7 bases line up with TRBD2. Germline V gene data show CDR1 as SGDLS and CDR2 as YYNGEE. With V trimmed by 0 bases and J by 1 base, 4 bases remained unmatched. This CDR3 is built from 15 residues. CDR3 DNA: TGTGCCAGCAGCGTAGCAGGCGGGAGTTCCTACGAGCAGTACTTC. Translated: CASSVAGGSSYEQYF.

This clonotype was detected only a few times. The chain's CDR3 is CSVEDLSGEQFF. In DNA, the CDR3 is TGCAGCGTTGAAGATCTTTCAGGCGAGCAGTTCTTC. V usage is TRBV29-1 and J usage is TRBJ2-1, with D uncertain. Germline assignment: CDR1 SQVTM and CDR2 ANQGSEA. The CDR3 contains 12 residues. Trimming removed 0 bases at V and 10 bases at J, with 10 bases between.

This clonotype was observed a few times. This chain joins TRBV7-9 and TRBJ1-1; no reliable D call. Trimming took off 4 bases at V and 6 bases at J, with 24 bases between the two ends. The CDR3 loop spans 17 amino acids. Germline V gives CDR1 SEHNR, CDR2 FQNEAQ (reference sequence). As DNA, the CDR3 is TGTGCCAGCAGCTCCTTCCGCCGACGGCCCCGGGAGGCTGAAGCTTTCTTT. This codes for CASSSFRRRPREAEAFF. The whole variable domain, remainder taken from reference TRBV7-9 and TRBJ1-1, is DTGVSQNPRHKITKRGQNVTFRCDPISEHNRLYWYRQTLGQGPEFLTYFQNEAQLEKSRLLSDRFSAERPKGSFSTLEIQRTEQGDSAMYLCASSSFRRRPREAEAFFGQGTRLTVV.

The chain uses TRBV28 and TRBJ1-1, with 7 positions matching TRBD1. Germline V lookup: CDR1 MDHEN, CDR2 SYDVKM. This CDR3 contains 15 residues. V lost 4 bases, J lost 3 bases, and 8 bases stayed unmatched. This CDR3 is CASSSPPGGHTEAFF. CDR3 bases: TGTGCCAGCAGTTCTCCCCCAGGGGGTCACACTGAAGCTTTCTTT.

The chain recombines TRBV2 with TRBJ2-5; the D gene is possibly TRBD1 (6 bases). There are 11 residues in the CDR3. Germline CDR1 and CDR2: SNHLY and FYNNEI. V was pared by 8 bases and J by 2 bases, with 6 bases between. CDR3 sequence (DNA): TGTGCCAGCGACAGGCAAGAGACCCAGTACTTC. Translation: CASDRQETQYF. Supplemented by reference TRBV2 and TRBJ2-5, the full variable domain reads EPEVTQTPSHQVTQMGQEVILRCVPISNHLYFYWYRQILGQKVEFLVSFYNNEISEKSEIFDDQFSVERPDGSNFTLKIRSTKLEDSAMYFCASDRQETQYFGPGTRLLVL.

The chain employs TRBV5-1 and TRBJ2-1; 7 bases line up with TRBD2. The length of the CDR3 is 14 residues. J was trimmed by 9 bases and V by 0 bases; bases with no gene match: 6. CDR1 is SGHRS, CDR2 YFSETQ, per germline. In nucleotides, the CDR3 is TGCGCCAGCAGCTTGGTTGTCAGCGGGATTGAGCAGTTCTTC. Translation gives CASSLVVSGIEQFF.

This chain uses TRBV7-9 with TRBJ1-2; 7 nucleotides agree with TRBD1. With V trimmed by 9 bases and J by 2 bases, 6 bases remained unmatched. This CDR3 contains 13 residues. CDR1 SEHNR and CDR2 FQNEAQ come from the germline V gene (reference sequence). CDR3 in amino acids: CASSTGKNYGYTF. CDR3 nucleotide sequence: TGTGCCAGTTCGACAGGGAAGAACTATGGCTACACCTTC.

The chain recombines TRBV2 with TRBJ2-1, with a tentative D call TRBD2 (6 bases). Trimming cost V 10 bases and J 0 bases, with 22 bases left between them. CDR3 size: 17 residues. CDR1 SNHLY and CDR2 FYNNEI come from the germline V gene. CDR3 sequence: CATLAVPGESSYNEQFF. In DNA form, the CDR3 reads TGTGCCACCCTCGCAGTACCGGGAGAGAGCTCCTACAATGAGCAGTTCTTC.

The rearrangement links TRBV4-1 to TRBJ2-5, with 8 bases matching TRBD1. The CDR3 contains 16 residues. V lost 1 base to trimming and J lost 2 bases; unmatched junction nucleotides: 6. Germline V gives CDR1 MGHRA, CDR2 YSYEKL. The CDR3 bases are TGCGCCAGCAGCCAAGGGGGGACAGGTGGGCAAGAGACCCAGTACTTC. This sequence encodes CASSQGGTGGQETQYF.

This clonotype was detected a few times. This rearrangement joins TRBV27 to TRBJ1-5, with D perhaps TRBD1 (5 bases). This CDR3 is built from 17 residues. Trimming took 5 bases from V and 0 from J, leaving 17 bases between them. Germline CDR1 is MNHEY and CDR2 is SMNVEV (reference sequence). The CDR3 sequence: CASSTRQTPYSNQPQHF. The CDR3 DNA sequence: TGTGCCAGCAGTACCCGACAGACGCCCTATAGCAATCAGCCCCAGCATTTT.

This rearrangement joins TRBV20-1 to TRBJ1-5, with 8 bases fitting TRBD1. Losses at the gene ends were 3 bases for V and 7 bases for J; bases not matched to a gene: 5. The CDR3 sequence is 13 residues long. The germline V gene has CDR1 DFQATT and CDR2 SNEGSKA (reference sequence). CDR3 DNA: TGCAGTGCTAGGACAGGGGAGTACCAGCCCCAGCATTTT. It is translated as CSARTGEYQPQHF.

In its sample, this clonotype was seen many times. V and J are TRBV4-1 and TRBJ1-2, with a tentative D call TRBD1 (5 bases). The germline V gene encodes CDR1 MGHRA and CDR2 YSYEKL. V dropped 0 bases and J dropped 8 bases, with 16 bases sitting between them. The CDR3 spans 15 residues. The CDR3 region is CASSQDGAGVGGYTF. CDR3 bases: TGCGCCAGCAGCCAAGACGGGGCAGGAGTAGGGGGCTACACCTTC.

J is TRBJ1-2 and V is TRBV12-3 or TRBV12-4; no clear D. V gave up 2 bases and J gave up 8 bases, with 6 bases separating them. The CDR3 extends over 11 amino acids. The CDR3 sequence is CASSLNRGYTF. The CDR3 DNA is TGTGCCAGCAGTTTAAACCGAGGCTACACCTTC.

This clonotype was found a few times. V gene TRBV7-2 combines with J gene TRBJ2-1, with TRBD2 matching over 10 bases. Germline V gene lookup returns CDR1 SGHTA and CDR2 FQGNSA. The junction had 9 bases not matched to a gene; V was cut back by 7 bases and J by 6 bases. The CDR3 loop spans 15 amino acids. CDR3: CASKASGREGNEQFF. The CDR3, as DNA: TGTGCCAGCAAGGCCAGCGGGAGGGAGGGCAATGAGCAGTTCTTC.

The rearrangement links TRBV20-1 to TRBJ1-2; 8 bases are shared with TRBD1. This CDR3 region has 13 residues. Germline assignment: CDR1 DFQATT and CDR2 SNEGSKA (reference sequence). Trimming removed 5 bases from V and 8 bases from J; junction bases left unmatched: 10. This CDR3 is CSADPDRDEGYTF. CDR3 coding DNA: TGCAGTGCTGATCCGGACAGGGATGAGGGCTACACCTTC.

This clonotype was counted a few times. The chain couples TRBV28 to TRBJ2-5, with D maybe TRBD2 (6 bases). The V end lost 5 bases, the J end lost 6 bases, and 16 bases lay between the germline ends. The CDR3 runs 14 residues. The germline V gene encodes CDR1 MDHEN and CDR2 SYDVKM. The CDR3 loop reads CASSPTRWPQTQYF. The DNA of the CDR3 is TGTGCCAGCAGTCCGACTAGATGGCCCCAGACCCAGTACTTC.

The CDR3 nucleotides are TGCGCCAGCAGCCAAGATGGGACAGGGGGCGTCACAACCTACGAGCAGTACTTC. Its translation is CASSQDGTGGVTTYEQYF. The chain carries TRBV4-1 and TRBJ2-7; 12 nucleotides line up with TRBD1. V was pared by 0 bases and J by 2 bases, with 8 bases of the junction left unmatched. The CDR3 length is 18 residues. Germline assignment: CDR1 MGHRA and CDR2 YSYEKL.

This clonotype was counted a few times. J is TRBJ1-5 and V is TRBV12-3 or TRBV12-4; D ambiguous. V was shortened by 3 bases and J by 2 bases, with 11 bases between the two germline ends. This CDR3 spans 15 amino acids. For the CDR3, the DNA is TGTGCCAGCAGTTTTAAGCAGCATGGCAATCAGCCCCAGCATTTT. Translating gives CASSFKQHGNQPQHF.

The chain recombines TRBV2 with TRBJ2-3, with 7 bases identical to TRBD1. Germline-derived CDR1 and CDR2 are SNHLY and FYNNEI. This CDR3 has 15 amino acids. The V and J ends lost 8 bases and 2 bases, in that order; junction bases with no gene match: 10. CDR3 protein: CASLPEGAHTDTQYF. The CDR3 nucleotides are TGTGCCAGCCTCCCTGAGGGGGCGCACACAGATACGCAGTATTTT.

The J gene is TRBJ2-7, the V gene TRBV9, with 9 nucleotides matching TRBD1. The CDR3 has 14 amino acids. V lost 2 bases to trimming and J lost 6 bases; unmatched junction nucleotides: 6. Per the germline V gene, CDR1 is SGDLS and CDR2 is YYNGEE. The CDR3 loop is CASSVGQGRFEQYF. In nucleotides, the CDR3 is TGTGCCAGCAGCGTGGGACAGGGAAGGTTCGAGCAGTACTTC.

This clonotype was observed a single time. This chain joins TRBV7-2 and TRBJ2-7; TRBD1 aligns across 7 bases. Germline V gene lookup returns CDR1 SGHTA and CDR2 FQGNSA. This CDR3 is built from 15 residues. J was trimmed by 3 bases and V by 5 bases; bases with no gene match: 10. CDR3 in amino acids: CASSQTGNGNYEQYF. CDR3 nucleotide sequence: TGTGCCAGCAGCCAGACAGGGAATGGGAACTACGAGCAGTACTTC. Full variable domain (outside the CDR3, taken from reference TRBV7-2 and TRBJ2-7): GAGVSQSPSNKVTEKGKDVELRCDPISGHTALYWYRQSLGQGLEFLIYFQGNSAPDKSGLPSDRFSAERTGGSVSTLTIQRTQQEDSAVYLCASSQTGNGNYEQYFGPGTRLTVT.